This TCR beta chain comes out of a study of beta chain features in type 1 diabetes. Study-wide background: Examination spanned 90 million to 140 million sorted cells from all samples. The study's findings and limits: Compared with healthy donors, patients appeared to share more similar naive, central memory and regulatory TCRB repertoires. Among type 1 diabetes patients, VDJ junctions had fewer insertions and more deletions.

What was sequenced were expressed TCRB transcripts, since all of the isolated RNA had been reverse transcribed. Clones were read by immunoSEQ multiplex PCR, and TCRdb kept only the in-frame ones, dropping some. The sample records about 150,000 clones, roughly 53% being singletons. V was clipped by 6 bases and J by 9 bases; unmatched bases: 12. This CDR3 region has 15 residues. Per germline, CDR1 MNHNY and CDR2 SVGAGI (reference sequence). A few counts support this clone. Its antigen is still unknown. Sequenced input: Tregs from blood. This receptor was obtained from a young man in good health. V usage is TRBV6-6 and J usage is TRBJ2-7; 12 positions agree with TRBD2. DNA for the CDR3: TGTGCCAGCAGCTCCCTAGCGGGGGGGTTCTCCGGGCAGTACTTC. Encoded protein: CASSSLAGGFSGQYF.